These 13 T cell receptor beta chains were all obtained from the same sample, sequenced in a study of glioma-infiltrating T cells (dated by TCRdb to about 2016). Sequencing used an Illumina MiSeq. TCR alpha and beta CDR3 regions were amplified with the iRepertoire nested amplicon-rescue multiplex PCR (arm-PCR) platform from RNA. TCRdb reworked the public reads: Q25 trimming with fastp, MiXCR clone assembly, productive beta chains retained. Rows matching on CDR3 protein sequence are summarized as one entry with the most common DNA and genes. The sample table shows fewer than 110,000 distinct CDR3 sequences, and about 28% are seen once. Of the sample, 35% to 55% is held by the ten largest clones. Sequenced input: glioma tissue, nonneoplastic brain tissue, or PBMCs (not recorded which). These receptors all come from a human donor with low-grade glioma or glioblastoma, undergoing nonglioma brain surgery, or in good health (not recorded which).

This clonotype was observed a handful of times. The chain has TRBV7-8 and TRBJ2-7, with D tentatively TRBD2 (6 bases). The V end was cut by 4 bases, the J end by 7 bases, with 17 bases between. The CDR3 totals 14 residues. CDR1 is SGHVS and CDR2 is FQNEAQ in the germline V gene. CDR3 sequence reads: CASSSTLGTYEQYF. CDR3 nucleotide sequence: TGTGCCAGCAGCTCGACGCTGGGGACTTATGAGCAGTACTTC. Looking up the rest from reference TRBV7-8 and TRBJ2-7 gives the full variable domain: GAGVSQSPRYKVAKRGQDVALRCDPISGHVSLFWYQQALGQGPEFLTYFQNEAQLDKSGLPSDRFFAERPEGSVSTLKIQRTQQEDSAVYLCASSSTLGTYEQYFGPGTRLTVT.

The table lists this clonotype with a few counts. The chain combines TRBV3-1 with TRBJ2-5; D remains unclear. The germline V gene has CDR1 LGHDT and CDR2 YNNKEL (reference sequence). The CDR3 is made up of 13 amino acids. Trimming left V 3 bases short and J 4 bases short, with 9 bases between. This CDR3 is CASSQSSLETQYF. As DNA, the CDR3 is TGTGCCAGCAGCCAGTCAAGTTTAGAGACCCAGTACTTC.

This clonotype has ten or more counts. The chain carries TRBV7-3 and TRBJ2-3; D might be TRBD1 or TRBD2, each matching 5 bases. V was trimmed by 2 bases and J by 6 bases, leaving 12 bases between them. The CDR3 extends over 14 amino acids. CDR1 and CDR2 from the germline V gene are SGHTA and FQGTGA. CDR3 in DNA: TGTGCCAGCAGCTTACCCGGGACCAGCGATACGCAGTATTTT. Translating it yields CASSLPGTSDTQYF. The complete variable domain, with remaining parts taken from reference TRBV7-3 and TRBJ2-3, reads GAGVSQTPSNKVTEKGKYVELRCDPISGHTALYWYRQSLGQGPEFLIYFQGTGAADDSGLPNDRFFAVRPEGSVSTLKIQRTERGDSAVYLCASSLPGTSDTQYFGPGTRLTVL.

This clonotype turned up a few times. The chain joins TRBV14 to TRBJ2-2; 7 nucleotides agree with TRBD2. J lost 4 bases, V lost 4 bases, and 9 bases had no gene match. The CDR3 consists of 16 residues. Per the germline V gene, CDR1 is SGHDN and CDR2 is FVKESK. This chain's CDR3 is CASSPRLAVITGELFF. In DNA form, the CDR3 reads TGTGCCAGCAGCCCACGACTAGCTGTCATCACCGGGGAGCTGTTTTTT.

Remarks on this clonotype: This may come from a read error, since a much larger clone is one base off. V usage is TRBV6-1 and J usage is TRBJ1-1, with D possibly being TRBD1 (5 bases). V was clipped by 10 bases and J by 6 bases, with 21 bases between them. The CDR3 loop spans 14 amino acids. The germline CDR1 and CDR2 sequences are MNHNS and SASEGT. Here the CDR3 reads CATRDDLSRSEAFF. The CDR3 DNA reads TGTGCCACCCGGGACGACCTATCCCGCTCTGAAGCTTTCTTT.

This clonotype was observed a few times. The chain combines TRBV7-9 with TRBJ2-5; 8 nucleotides align to TRBD1. The V segment lost 7 bases and the J segment 5 bases; nucleotides outside the gene matches: 6. The CDR3 is 13 residues long. CDR1 and CDR2 from the germline V gene are SEHNR and FQNEAQ (reference sequence). The CDR3 is CASTGQGRETQYF. CDR3 nucleotide sequence: TGTGCCAGCACCGGACAGGGCAGGGAGACCCAGTACTTC.

This clonotype was recorded many times. The J gene is TRBJ1-4, the V gene TRBV7-2; D not resolved. The CDR3 is 13 residues long. Trimming took 5 bases from V and 8 from J, leaving 12 bases between them. Germline V lookup: CDR1 SGHTA, CDR2 FQGNSA. The CDR3 sequence is CASSPDPGEKLFF. The CDR3 DNA follows: TGTGCCAGCAGCCCAGACCCAGGCGAAAAACTGTTTTTT.

In the case of this clonotype: One base away lies a much larger clone, so this may be a sequencing read error. This chain connects TRBV2 to TRBJ2-7; D gene ambiguous. V shed 2 bases and J shed 0 bases, with 11 bases lying between them. Germline values: CDR1 SNHLY, CDR2 FYNNEI. This CDR3 has 15 amino acids. This CDR3 is CASSEIRFNSYEQYF. CDR3 bases: TGTGCCAGCAGTGAAATCAGATTTAACTCCTACGAGCAGTACTTC.

Details on this clonotype: Possible read error: a much larger clone is one base away. The CDR3 here is CASSIGTPLGTHYF. Here the CDR3 DNA reads TGTGCCAGCAGCATCGGGACTCCTCTTGGGACGCATTATTTT. The gene calls are TRBV7-2 and TRBJ2-3; D possibly corresponds to TRBD2 (6 bases). Germline V gives CDR1 SGHTA, CDR2 FQGNSA. CDR3 size: 14 residues.

This clonotype was detected ten times or more. V is TRBV20-1 and J is TRBJ2-7, with D perhaps TRBD1 or TRBD2 (5 bases each). The germline V gene encodes CDR1 DFQATT and CDR2 SNEGSKA (reference sequence). Trimming took 3 bases from V and 7 from J, leaving 13 bases between them. The CDR3 is 12 residues long. CDR3 region: CSARGPMREQYF. In DNA form, the CDR3 reads TGCAGTGCTAGGGGACCTATGAGGGAGCAGTACTTC.

At least ten counts were recorded for this clonotype. V and J are TRBV10-3 and TRBJ2-3; D is undetermined. This CDR3 is built from 11 residues. Germline-derived CDR1 and CDR2 are ENHRY and SYGVKD. V shed 11 bases and J shed 4 bases, with 10 bases lying between them. CDR3 sequence: CAAGPPDTQYF. In DNA form, the CDR3 reads TGTGCCGCCGGTCCCCCAGATACGCAGTATTTT.

At least ten counts were recorded for this clonotype. The V gene is TRBV7-2, the J gene TRBJ1-5, with D maybe TRBD1 (5 bases). CDR1 SGHTA and CDR2 FQGNSA come from the germline V gene. V lost 5 bases and J 7 bases, leaving 18 bases between the germline ends. CDR3 length: 15 residues. DNA of the CDR3: TGTGCCAGCAGCCCGGGTAGAGCGGAGGGGCAGCCCCAGCATTTT. The encoded protein is CASSPGRAEGQPQHF.

With respect to this clonotype: The junction and the germline gene differ at one end; a read error may be behind it. The gene calls are TRBV9 and TRBJ1-6; maybe TRBD1 (6 bases). Germline CDR1 reads SGDLS; CDR2 reads YYNGEE. This CDR3 is 15 amino acids long. The CDR3 protein is CASSARGAENSHLHF. The CDR3 DNA sequence: TGTGCCAGCAGCGCACGGGGGGCCGAGAATTCACACCTCCACTTT.